The 3 T cell receptor beta chains reported below all come from one sample, sequenced in a study of identifying expanded T cells in peripheral blood (dated by TCRdb to the late 2010s). Library preparation employed the immunoSEQ multiplex PCR assay. The table comes from immuneACCESS by way of TCRdb, which keeps in-frame sequences with V and J called. Part of the clones is missing from these tables; in studies checked, under half for an unresolved V gene and the rest for unknown reasons. The sample table contains 45,000 to 65,000 clones; only one count was recorded for approximately 79% of them. The ten largest account for 14% of the sample. Source material: blood. The source is a person aged 18-69 years in good health.

The J gene is TRBJ2-3, the V gene TRBV18, with TRBD1 identical over 7 bases. J gave up 0 bases and V 5 bases, and 14 bases lay outside the gene matches. The CDR3 extends over 18 amino acids. CDR1 and CDR2 from the germline V gene are KGHSH and LQKENI. The CDR3 sequence: CASSFTGDLPTSTDTQYF. In DNA, the CDR3 is TGTGCCAGCTCATTTACAGGGGACCTCCCCACTAGCACAGATACGCAGTATTTT.

The rearrangement links TRBV7-3 to TRBJ2-5, with a tentative D call TRBD1 (5 bases). V gave up 4 bases and J gave up 5 bases, with 11 bases separating them. Germline V gives CDR1 SGHTA, CDR2 FQGTGA. This CDR3 is built from 13 residues. The CDR3 DNA follows: TGTGCCAGCAGCTCCGGACATGCGGAGACCCAGTACTTC. Amino acid sequence: CASSSGHAETQYF.

The chain employs TRBV2 and TRBJ1-1; D is ambiguous. Germline CDR1 SNHLY, CDR2 FYNNEI. This CDR3 is 16 amino acids long. V was cut by 6 bases and J by 0 bases, with 17 bases left in between. As DNA, the CDR3 is TGTGCCAGCAGAGACCCCGGTAGCTTCATGAACACTGAAGCTTTCTTT. This codes for CASRDPGSFMNTEAFF.